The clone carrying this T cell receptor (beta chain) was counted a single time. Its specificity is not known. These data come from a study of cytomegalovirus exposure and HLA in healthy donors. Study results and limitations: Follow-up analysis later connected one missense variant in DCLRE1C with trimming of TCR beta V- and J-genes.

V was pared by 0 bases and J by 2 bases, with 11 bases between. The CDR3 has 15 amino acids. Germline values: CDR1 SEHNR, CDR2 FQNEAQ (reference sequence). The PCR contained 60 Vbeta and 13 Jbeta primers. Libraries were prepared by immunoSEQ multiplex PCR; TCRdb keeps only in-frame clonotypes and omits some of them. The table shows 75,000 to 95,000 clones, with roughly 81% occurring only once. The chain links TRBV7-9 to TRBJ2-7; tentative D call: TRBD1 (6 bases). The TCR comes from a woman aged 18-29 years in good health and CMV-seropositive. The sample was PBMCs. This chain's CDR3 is CASSLAGTRPYEQYF. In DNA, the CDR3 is TGTGCCAGCAGCTTAGCCGGGACACGGCCCTACGAGCAGTACTTC.